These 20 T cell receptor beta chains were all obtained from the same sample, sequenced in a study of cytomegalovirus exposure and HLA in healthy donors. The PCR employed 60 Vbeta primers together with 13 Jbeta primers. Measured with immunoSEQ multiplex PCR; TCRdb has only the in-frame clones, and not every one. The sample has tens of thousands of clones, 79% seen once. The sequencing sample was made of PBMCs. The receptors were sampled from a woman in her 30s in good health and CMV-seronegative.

The CDR3 DNA reads TGTGCCAGCAGCCACGAACAGGGCACCCAAGAGACCCAGTACTTC. As protein: CASSHEQGTQETQYF. The rearrangement joins TRBV11-1 to TRBJ2-5, with TRBD1 as a possible D gene (6 bases). Trimming removed 5 bases at V and 1 base at J, with 14 bases between. From germline, CDR1 is SGHAT and CDR2 FQDESV (reference sequence). CDR3 length: 15 residues.

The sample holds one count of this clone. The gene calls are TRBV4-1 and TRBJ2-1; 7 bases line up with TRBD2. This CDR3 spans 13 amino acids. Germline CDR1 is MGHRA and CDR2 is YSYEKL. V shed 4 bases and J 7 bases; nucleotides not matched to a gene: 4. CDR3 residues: CASSPSGGNEQFF. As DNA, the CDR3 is TGCGCCAGCAGCCCCTCCGGGGGGAATGAGCAGTTCTTC.

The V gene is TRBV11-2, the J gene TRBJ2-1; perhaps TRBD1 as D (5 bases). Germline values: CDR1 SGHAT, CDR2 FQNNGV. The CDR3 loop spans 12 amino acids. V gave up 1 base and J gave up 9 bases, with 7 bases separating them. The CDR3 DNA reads TGTGCCAGCAGCTTAGCAGGGCCTGAGCAGTTCTTC. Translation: CASSLAGPEQFF.

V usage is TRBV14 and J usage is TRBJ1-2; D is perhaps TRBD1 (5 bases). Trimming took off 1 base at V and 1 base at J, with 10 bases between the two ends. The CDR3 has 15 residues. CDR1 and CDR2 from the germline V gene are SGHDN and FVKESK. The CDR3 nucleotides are TGTGCCAGCAGCCAAGTTTATCAGGGTAACTATGGCTACACCTTC. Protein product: CASSQVYQGNYGYTF. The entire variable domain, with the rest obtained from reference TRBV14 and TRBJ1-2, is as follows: EAGVTQFPSHSVIEKGQTVTLRCDPISGHDNLYWYRRVMGKEIKFLLHFVKESKQDESGMPNNRFLAERTGGTYSTLKVQPAELEDSGVYFCASSQVYQGNYGYTFGSGTRLTVV.

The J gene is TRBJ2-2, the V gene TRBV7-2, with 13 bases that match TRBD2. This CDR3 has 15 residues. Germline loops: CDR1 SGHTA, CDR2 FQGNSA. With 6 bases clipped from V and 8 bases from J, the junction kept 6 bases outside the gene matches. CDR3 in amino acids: CASSPGTSGKGELFF. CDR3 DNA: TGTGCCAGCAGTCCCGGGACTAGCGGGAAAGGGGAGCTGTTTTTT.

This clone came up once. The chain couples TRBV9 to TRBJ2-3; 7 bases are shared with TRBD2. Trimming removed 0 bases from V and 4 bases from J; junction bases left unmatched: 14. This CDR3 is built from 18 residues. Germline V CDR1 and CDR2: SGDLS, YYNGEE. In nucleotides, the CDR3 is TGTGCCAGCAGCGTAGGGGCGCGGGAGATAGGATCCGCAGATACGCAGTATTTT. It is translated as CASSVGAREIGSADTQYF.

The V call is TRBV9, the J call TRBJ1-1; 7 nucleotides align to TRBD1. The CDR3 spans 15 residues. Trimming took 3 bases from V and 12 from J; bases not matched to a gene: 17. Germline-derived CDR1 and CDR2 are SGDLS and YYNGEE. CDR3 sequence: CASSGGFAWDSDTFF. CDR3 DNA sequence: TGTGCCAGCAGCGGGGGTTTCGCGTGGGACAGTGACACTTTCTTT.

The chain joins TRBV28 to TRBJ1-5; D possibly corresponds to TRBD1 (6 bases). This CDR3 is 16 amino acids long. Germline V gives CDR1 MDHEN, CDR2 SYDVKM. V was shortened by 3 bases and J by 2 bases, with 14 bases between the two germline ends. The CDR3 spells CASSFRRTVGNQPQHF. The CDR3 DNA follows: TGTGCCAGCAGTTTTAGGAGGACAGTGGGCAATCAGCCCCAGCATTTT.

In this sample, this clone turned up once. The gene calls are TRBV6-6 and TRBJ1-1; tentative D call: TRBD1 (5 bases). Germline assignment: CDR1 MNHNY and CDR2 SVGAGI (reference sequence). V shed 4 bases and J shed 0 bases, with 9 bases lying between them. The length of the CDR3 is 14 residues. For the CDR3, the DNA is TGTGCCAGCAGTTCGACAGATCTGAACACTGAAGCTTTCTTT. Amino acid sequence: CASSSTDLNTEAFF.

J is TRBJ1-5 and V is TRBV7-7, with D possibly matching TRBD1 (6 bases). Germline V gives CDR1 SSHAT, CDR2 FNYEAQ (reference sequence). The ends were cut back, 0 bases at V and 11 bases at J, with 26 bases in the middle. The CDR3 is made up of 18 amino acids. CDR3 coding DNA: TGTGCCAGCAGCTTAGCTTTTAGTATAAGCAGGGGCCCAGGGTCCCAGCATTTT. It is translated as CASSLAFSISRGPGSQHF.

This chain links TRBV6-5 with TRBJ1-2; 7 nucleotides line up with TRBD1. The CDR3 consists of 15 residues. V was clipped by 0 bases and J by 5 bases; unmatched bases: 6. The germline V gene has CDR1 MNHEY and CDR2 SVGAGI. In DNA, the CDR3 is TGTGCCAGCAGTTACTCGGACAGGCCGGAATATGGCTACACCTTC. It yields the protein CASSYSDRPEYGYTF.

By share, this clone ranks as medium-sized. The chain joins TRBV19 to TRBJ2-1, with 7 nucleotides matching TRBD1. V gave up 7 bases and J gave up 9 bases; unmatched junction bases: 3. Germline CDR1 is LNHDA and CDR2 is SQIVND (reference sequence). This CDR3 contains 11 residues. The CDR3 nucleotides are TGTGCCAGTACCTACAGGGGTGAGCAGTTCTTC. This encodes CASTYRGEQFF.

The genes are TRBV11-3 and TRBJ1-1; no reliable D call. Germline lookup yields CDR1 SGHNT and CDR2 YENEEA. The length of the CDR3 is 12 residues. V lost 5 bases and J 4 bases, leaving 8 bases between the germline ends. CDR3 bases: TGTGCCAGCAGCCCAAGCCCCACTGAAGCTTTCTTT. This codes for CASSPSPTEAFF.

CDR3 in amino acids: CASSVGSSGGVQETQYF. The CDR3 coding sequence is TGTGCCAGCAGCGTAGGATCGAGCGGGGGGGTTCAAGAGACCCAGTACTTC. The chain links TRBV9 to TRBJ2-5; 10 bases line up with TRBD2. Germline assignment: CDR1 SGDLS and CDR2 YYNGEE. Germline trimming cut 0 bases from V and 2 bases from J; bases unmatched to any gene: 7. CDR3 length: 17 residues.

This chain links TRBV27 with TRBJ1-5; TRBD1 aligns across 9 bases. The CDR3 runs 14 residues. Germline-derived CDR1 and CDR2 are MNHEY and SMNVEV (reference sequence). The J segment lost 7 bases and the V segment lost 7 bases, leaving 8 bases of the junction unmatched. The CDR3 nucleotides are TGTGCCAGCATCTATGGACAGGGGTACCAGCCCCAGCATTTT. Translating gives CASIYGQGYQPQHF.

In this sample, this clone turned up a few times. CDR3 DNA: TGTGCCAGCAGCTTAGATGGTCAGGGTGGTTGGGTTACGCAGTATTTT. Translation: CASSLDGQGGWVTQYF. The rearrangement joins TRBV11-2 to TRBJ2-3; a possible D gene is TRBD1 (5 bases). Germline assignment: CDR1 SGHAT and CDR2 FQNNGV. Trimming took off 0 bases at V and 8 bases at J, with 18 bases between the two ends. This CDR3 has 16 amino acids.

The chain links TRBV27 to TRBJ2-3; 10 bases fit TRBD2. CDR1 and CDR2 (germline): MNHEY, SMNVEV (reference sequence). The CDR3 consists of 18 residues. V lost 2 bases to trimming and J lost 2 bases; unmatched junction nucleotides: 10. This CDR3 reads CASSLGLAGDWSTDTQYF. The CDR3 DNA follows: TGTGCCAGCAGTTTAGGGCTAGCGGGAGATTGGTCCACAGATACGCAGTATTTT.

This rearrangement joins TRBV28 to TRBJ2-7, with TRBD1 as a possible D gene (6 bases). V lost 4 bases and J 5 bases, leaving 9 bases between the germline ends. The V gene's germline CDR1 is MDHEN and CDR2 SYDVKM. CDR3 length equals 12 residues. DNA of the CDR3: TGTGCCAGCAGTTCAGGGGTTGACGAGCAGTACGTC. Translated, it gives CASSSGVDEQYV.

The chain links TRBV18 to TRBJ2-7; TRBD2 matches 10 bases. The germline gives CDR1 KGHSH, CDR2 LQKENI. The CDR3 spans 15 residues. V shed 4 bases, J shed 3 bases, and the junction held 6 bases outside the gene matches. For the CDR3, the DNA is TGTGCCAGCTCACAAACTAGCGGGGAGTTCTACGAGCAGTACTTC. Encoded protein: CASSQTSGEFYEQYF. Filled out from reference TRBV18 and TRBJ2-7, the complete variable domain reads NAGVMQNPRHLVRRRGQEARLRCSPMKGHSHVYWYRQLPEEGLKFMVYLQKENIIDESGMPKERFSAEFPKEGPSILRIQQVVRGDSAAYFCASSQTSGEFYEQYFGPGTRLTVT.

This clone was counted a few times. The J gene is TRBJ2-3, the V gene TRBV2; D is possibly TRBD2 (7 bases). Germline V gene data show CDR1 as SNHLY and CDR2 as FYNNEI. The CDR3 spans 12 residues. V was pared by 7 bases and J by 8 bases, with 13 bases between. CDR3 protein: CASNVRGGTQYF. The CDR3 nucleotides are TGTGCCAGCAATGTAAGGGGGGGTACGCAGTATTTT.